This T cell receptor beta chain is drawn from a study of shared clonotypes between healthy human individuals. With 3 bases removed from V and 3 bases from J, the gap between germline ends came to 11 bases. Germline CDR1 and CDR2: MNHNS and SASEGT. The CDR3 length is 14 residues. This table comes from immunoSEQ multiplex PCR, and its TCRdb copy is limited to in-frame clones, with some not included. This sample has some 350,000 clones, with 74% found just once. All donors qualified as healthy HIV-negative adults and had experienced no recent acute infections or vaccinations. Sequencing was carried out using memory CD4+ T cells sorted from blood. The subset is: CD45RA-negative fraction. The gene calls are TRBV6-1 and TRBJ1-1; no firm D call. The TCR sequence derives from a young man in good health. CDR3 amino acids: CASSEGSRHTEAFF. The DNA for the CDR3 is TGTGCCAGCAGTGAGGGGAGCCGGCACACTGAAGCTTTCTTT.